The T cell receptor (beta chain) under discussion was sequenced for a study of Graves' ophthalmopathy and Graves' hyperthyroidism. Study-wide background: Where ophthalmopathy was absent within 18 months of follow-up, hyperthyroidism was stable.

This clonotype was observed at least ten times. Its target is not known. Clinical symptoms, serum thyroxine, TRAb, thyroid ultrasound and orbital computed tomography were relied on for diagnosis. Findings and caveats of the study: Most expanded clonotypes from thyroid (those above 0.001 frequency) were also found in blood. Ophthalmopathy progression was predicted with 55% to 71% sensitivity and roughly 72% specificity.

Amplifying from RNA transcripts, the study obtained TCR beta CDR3 regions. HTBI primers primed a first-round RT-PCR, and a second-round multiplex PCR followed. TCRdb called the multiplex PCR reads again in MiXCR, with one record for every CDR3 protein. The data show 1 million to 1.3 million distinct CDR3 sequences, about two fifths seen once. V was trimmed by 5 bases and J by 3 bases, leaving 14 bases between them. Germline V gives CDR1 SGHTA, CDR2 FQGNSA. The CDR3 extends over 14 amino acids. The sample comprised peripheral blood or thyroid tissue (not recorded which). The J gene is TRBJ2-7, the V gene TRBV7-2; TRBD2 is a possible D gene (5 bases). The source of this sequence is an adult man with Graves' hyperthyroidism. For the CDR3, the DNA is TGTGCCAGCAGCACAGACGGGGAACTCTACGAGCAGTACTTC. Translation: CASSTDGELYEQYF.